These 17 T cell receptor beta chains came from one sample sequenced in a study of shared clonotypes between healthy human individuals. Libraries were prepared by immunoSEQ multiplex PCR; TCRdb keeps only in-frame clonotypes and omits some of them. Among some 470,000 clones, 76% were seen once, and the ten largest hold roughly 13%. The sequencing sample was made of PBMCs. Receptors were obtained from a woman in her thirties or forties in good health. Some clones in this sample may be carry-over from other donors' samples.

This clone showed up just a few times. This chain joins TRBV6-1 and TRBJ1-5, with D hard to call. The CDR3 is made up of 15 amino acids. Trimming cost V 0 bases and J 3 bases, with 9 bases left between them. In germline, CDR1 is MNHNS, CDR2 SASEGT. In DNA, the CDR3 is TGTGCCAGCAGTGAAGCGCGGTACTTCAATCAGCCCCAGCATTTT. Translation: CASSEARYFNQPQHF.

This sequence joins TRBV5-1 and TRBJ2-5, with 9 nucleotides matching TRBD2. The CDR3 totals 16 residues. The J segment lost 0 bases and the V segment lost 1 base, leaving 4 bases of the junction unmatched. Germline CDR1 reads SGHRS; CDR2 reads YFSETQ. CDR3 nucleotides: TGCGCCAGCAGCTTGCGTCCTAGCGGGGACCAAGAGACCCAGTACTTC. Its translation: CASSLRPSGDQETQYF.

CDR3 protein: CASSIVSGGPREQFF. The CDR3, as DNA: TGTGCCAGTAGTATAGTTAGCGGGGGGCCCAGGGAGCAGTTCTTC. V gene TRBV19 combines with J gene TRBJ2-1; 10 nucleotides align to TRBD2. The CDR3 spans 15 residues. Losses at the gene ends were 1 base for V and 10 bases for J; bases not matched to a gene: 7. Germline-derived CDR1 and CDR2 are LNHDA and SQIVND (reference sequence).

This clone was seen a handful of times. This sequence joins TRBV5-4 and TRBJ2-3; 10 bases align to TRBD2. The V gene's germline CDR1 is SGHNT and CDR2 YYREEE (reference sequence). Trimming removed 4 bases from V and 7 bases from J; junction bases left unmatched: 9. This CDR3 is 15 amino acids long. CDR3 loop: CASSPISGRGNTQYF. In DNA form, the CDR3 reads TGTGCCAGCAGCCCGATAAGCGGGAGGGGTAATACGCAGTATTTT.

This clone was recorded at least ten times. This sequence joins TRBV10-2 and TRBJ2-7; TRBD1 or TRBD2 may be the D gene (5 bases each). This CDR3 comprises 11 residues. In germline, CDR1 is WSHSY, CDR2 SAAADI. The V end lost 2 bases, the J end lost 6 bases, and 5 bases lay between the germline ends. Here the CDR3 reads CASSEGGEQYF. The DNA for the CDR3 is TGCGCCAGCAGTGAGGGGGGCGAGCAGTACTTC.

This clone was seen once. The genes are TRBV7-9 and TRBJ2-5; TRBD2 might be the D (6 bases). Germline V gene lookup returns CDR1 SEHNR and CDR2 FQNEAQ (reference sequence). The CDR3 consists of 16 residues. V lost 3 bases and J 5 bases, leaving 19 bases between the germline ends. The CDR3 loop is CASSFGTLALGETQYF. The CDR3 bases are TGTGCCAGCAGCTTCGGAACCCTAGCGCTGGGGGAGACCCAGTACTTC.

V is TRBV18 and J is TRBJ2-4; maybe TRBD1 (5 bases). Trimming pared 3 bases from V and 3 bases from J, leaving 12 bases between. The CDR3 consists of 15 residues. The germline V gene encodes CDR1 KGHSH and CDR2 LQKENI. In DNA, the CDR3 is TGTGCCAGCTCACCCAGACAGAGCCTCAAAAACATTCAGTACTTC. Translation gives CASSPRQSLKNIQYF.

This CDR3 reads CASIPRSSGRALTDTQYF. In nucleotides, the CDR3 is TGTGCCAGTATTCCCCGGTCTAGCGGGAGGGCCCTGACAGATACGCAGTATTTT. The chain is built from TRBV19 and TRBJ2-3; 12 positions agree with TRBD2. This CDR3 contains 18 residues. Germline CDR1 LNHDA, CDR2 SQIVND (reference sequence). The ends lost 7 bases at V and 3 bases at J; junction bases unmatched: 14. The full variable domain, rest sourced from reference TRBV19 and TRBJ2-3, is DGGITQSPKYLFRKEGQNVTLSCEQNLNHDAMYWYRQDPGQGLRLIYYSQIVNDFQKGDIAEGYSVSREKKESFPLTVTSAQKNPTAFYLCASIPRSSGRALTDTQYFGPGTRLTVL.

CDR3 region: CASRGYSGANVLTF. In DNA form, the CDR3 reads TGTGCCAGCCGCGGGTACTCTGGGGCCAACGTCCTGACTTTC. The chain uses TRBV28 and TRBJ2-6, with D perhaps TRBD2 (5 bases). The germline V gene has CDR1 MDHEN and CDR2 SYDVKM. The CDR3 contains 14 residues. V lost 8 bases and J 0 bases, leaving 8 bases between the germline ends.

This rearrangement joins TRBV11-2 to TRBJ2-3; TRBD1 matches 10 bases. The CDR3 spans 16 residues. CDR1 and CDR2 (germline): SGHAT, FQNNGV. V trimming: 5 bases; J trimming: 1 base; junction bases outside the gene matches: 6. In DNA form, the CDR3 reads TGTGCCAGCAGCGCGGGACAGGGGATTGGCACAGATACGCAGTATTTT. Amino acid sequence: CASSAGQGIGTDTQYF. Full variable domain (remainder filled in from reference TRBV11-2 and TRBJ2-3): EAGVAQSPRYKIIEKRQSVAFWCNPISGHATLYWYQQILGQGPKLLIQFQNNGVVDDSQLPKDRFSAERLKGVDSTLKIQPAKLEDSAVYLCASSAGQGIGTDTQYFGPGTRLTVL.

This CDR3 is CASSLGGRVQTQYF. As DNA, the CDR3 is TGTGCCAGCAGCTTGGGCGGGAGGGTACAGACCCAGTACTTC. The chain links TRBV11-2 to TRBJ2-5; TRBD2 matches 9 bases. Germline lookup yields CDR1 SGHAT and CDR2 FQNNGV. There are 14 residues in the CDR3. V lost 3 bases, J lost 6 bases, and 5 bases stayed unmatched.

CDR3 sequence reads: CASSLPLAGAEQYF. The CDR3 nucleotides read TGTGCCAGCAGTCTACCACTAGCGGGAGCCGAGCAGTACTTC. The chain links TRBV28 to TRBJ2-7; 11 bases map to TRBD2. The CDR3 loop spans 14 amino acids. Germline-derived CDR1 and CDR2 are MDHEN and SYDVKM. V trimming: 5 bases; J trimming: 6 bases; junction bases outside the gene matches: 6.

Notes on this clone: Other DNA sequences in this sample translate to the same CDR3. V and J are TRBV28 and TRBJ2-5; a possible D gene is TRBD1 (6 bases). The length of the CDR3 is 14 residues. Between the trimmed V and J ends, which lost 6 bases and 2 bases, there was a span of 13 bases. Per germline, CDR1 MDHEN and CDR2 SYDVKM. As DNA, the CDR3 is TGTGCCAGCAGCCGGACAGCCCTTCAAGAGACCCAGTACTTC. Translated: CASSRTALQETQYF.

The CDR3 here is CASSPHLDQPQHF. The CDR3 DNA is TGTGCCAGCTCACCACACCTTGATCAGCCCCAGCATTTT. This sequence joins TRBV18 and TRBJ1-5; unclear D gene. The V gene lost 1 base and the J gene lost 5 bases, with 6 bases spanning the gap. CDR3 length: 13 amino acids. Germline V gene data show CDR1 as KGHSH and CDR2 as LQKENI.

For the CDR3, the DNA is TGTGCCAGCAGCTTATCGGGGGCTAACAACGAGCAGTACTTC. The encoded protein is CASSLSGANNEQYF. The chain carries TRBV7-3 and TRBJ2-7; D is tentatively TRBD1 or TRBD2 (6 bases each). Trimming shortened V by 2 bases and J by 5 bases, and 13 bases separated the two germline ends. Germline V CDR1 and CDR2: SGHTA, FQGTGA. The CDR3 extends over 14 amino acids.

This chain connects TRBV10-1 to TRBJ2-1; 8 positions agree with TRBD2. CDR1 is WNHNN, CDR2 SYGVQD, per germline (reference sequence). The CDR3 loop spans 16 amino acids. Trimming at V came to 4 bases and at J to 4 bases, leaving 9 bases not matched to a gene. The CDR3 spells CASSGYRSGSYNEQFF. The CDR3 DNA reads as TGCGCCAGCAGTGGTTACCGGAGCGGGAGTTACAATGAGCAGTTCTTC.

The chain uses TRBV9 and TRBJ2-7; tentatively, D is TRBD1 (6 bases). Germline V gives CDR1 SGDLS, CDR2 YYNGEE. The CDR3 totals 12 residues. V lost 4 bases to trimming and J lost 5 bases, with 10 bases between them. Written as DNA, the CDR3 is TGTGCCAGCAGCCCTACAGGGAACGAGCAGTACTTC. This encodes CASSPTGNEQYF.